These 6 T cell receptor beta chains were sequenced from one sample in a study of vaccination and CD4 T cells after COVID-19. Cultured CD4+ T-cell DNA underwent Oncomine TCR Beta short-read sequencing. TCRdb recomputed calls from the PCR reads with MiXCR, one row per CDR3 protein. In the table there are some 7,000 distinct CDR3 sequences, approximately 21% of which are singletons. These receptors lack a known antigen. Treatment denoted: approximately nine-day PBMC culture with coronavirus spike peptide pools or control peptides (ViraFEST assay). Specimen: CD4+ T cells from blood, cultured in vitro, collected after SARS-CoV-2 vaccination. The receptors shown here come from a human donor who had recovered from COVID-19.

This clonotype ranks as medium-sized. The chain is built from TRBV7-9 and TRBJ1-6; unclear D gene. Per the germline V gene, CDR1 is SEHNR and CDR2 is FQNEAQ (reference sequence). V was pared by 1 base and J by 10 bases, with 14 bases between. The CDR3 contains 15 residues. CDR3 loop: CASSLESLLGSPLHF. The CDR3 DNA reads TGTGCCAGCAGCTTAGAAAGCCTCCTCGGGTCACCCCTCCACTTT. Supplemented by reference TRBV7-9 and TRBJ1-6, the full variable domain reads DTGVSQNPRHKITKRGQNVTFRCDPISEHNRLYWYRQTLGQGPEFLTYFQNEAQLEKSRLLSDRFSAERPKGSFSTLEIQRTEQGDSAMYLCASSLESLLGSPLHFGNGTRLTVT.

This clonotype has just a few counts. The CDR3 region is CASSSLAGAREQYF. For the CDR3, the DNA is TGTGCCAGCAGCTCGTTAGCGGGGGCACGGGAGCAGTACTTC. The chain links TRBV5-5 to TRBJ2-7, with TRBD2 identical over 9 bases. The length of the CDR3 is 14 residues. CDR1 is SGHKS, CDR2 YYEKEE, per germline (reference sequence). Trimming at V came to 3 bases and at J to 7 bases, leaving 8 bases not matched to a gene.

This clonotype is medium-sized within its sample. The chain combines TRBV20-1 with TRBJ2-5; weak D call: TRBD2 (5 bases). V was trimmed by 2 bases and J by 2 bases, leaving 9 bases between them. The CDR3 consists of 13 residues. Per the germline V gene, CDR1 is DFQATT and CDR2 is SNEGSKA (reference sequence). As DNA, the CDR3 is TGCAGTGCTAGACCCACTAGGCAAGAGACCCAGTACTTC. Its translation: CSARPTRQETQYF.

By its share, this clonotype is medium-sized. J is TRBJ2-5 and V is TRBV6-5; D is unresolved. Germline assignment: CDR1 MNHEY and CDR2 SVGAGI. Between the trimmed V and J ends, which lost 4 bases and 5 bases, there was a span of 11 bases. The CDR3 totals 13 residues. The CDR3 region has the DNA TGTGCCAGCAGTTGGGGATTTCGGGAGACCCAGTACTTC. This sequence encodes CASSWGFRETQYF.

In this sample, this clonotype is medium-sized. This chain joins TRBV20-1 and TRBJ1-2; TRBD1 might be the D (5 bases). Germline lookup yields CDR1 DFQATT and CDR2 SNEGSKA (reference sequence). This CDR3 contains 16 residues. V was shortened by 0 bases and J by 0 bases, with 14 bases between the two germline ends. In DNA form, the CDR3 reads TGCAGTGCTAGAGATCAACGGGGGTCGTCTAACTATGGCTACACCTTC. This gives the protein CSARDQRGSSNYGYTF.

By proportion, this clonotype is medium-sized. The rearrangement links TRBV20-1 to TRBJ1-2; a weak D match, TRBD1 (5 bases). The length of the CDR3 is 11 residues. V was trimmed by 2 bases and J by 8 bases, leaving 9 bases between them. CDR1 and CDR2 from the germline V gene are DFQATT and SNEGSKA (reference sequence). The CDR3 nucleotides are TGCAGTGCTAGATTCAGGGAAGGCTACACCTTC. Translating it yields CSARFREGYTF.